This T cell receptor beta chain was recovered during a study of vaccination and CD4 T cells after COVID-19. For the study at large: Post-vaccine sampling followed dose two by a median 72 days (range 14 to 241).

Treatment meaning: approximately nine-day PBMC culture with coronavirus spike peptide pools or control peptides (ViraFEST assay). CD4+ T lymphocytes from the unexposed donor were collected before the COVID-19 pandemic (2011-2018). Peptide-pool expansion of antigen-specific T cells preceded TCR sequencing in ViraFEST. A word on this clonotype: Its target is unknown.

CDR1 SGHVS and CDR2 FQNEAQ come from the germline V gene. The CDR3 length is 15 residues. After removal of 5 bases from V and 7 bases from J, the junction contained 8 bases not matched to a gene. Cultured CD4+ T-cell DNA underwent Oncomine TCR Beta short-read sequencing. From CD4+ T cells that had been cultured, genomic DNA was extracted. One entry per CDR3 protein results from TCRdb running MiXCR on the PCR reads. The table shows several thousand distinct CDR3 sequences, with 30% to 40% occurring only once. The TCR originated in a human donor in good health. The chain recombines TRBV7-8 with TRBJ1-4; 9 bases match TRBD1. What was sequenced was CD4+ T cells from blood, cultured in vitro. The CDR3 DNA is TGTGCCAGCAGCAGATCACCGGGACAGGGTGAAAAACTGTTTTTT. Its translation is CASSRSPGQGEKLFF. Using reference TRBV7-8 and TRBJ1-4 for the parts outside the CDR3, the full variable domain is GAGVSQSPRYKVAKRGQDVALRCDPISGHVSLFWYQQALGQGPEFLTYFQNEAQLDKSGLPSDRFFAERPEGSVSTLKIQRTQQEDSAVYLCASSRSPGQGEKLFFGSGTQLSVL.